The rows below give T cell receptor beta chains drawn from one sample of a study of blood T cell repertoires in COVID-19. Measured with immunoSEQ multiplex PCR; TCRdb has only the in-frame clones, and not every one. Of some 66,000 clones in the sample, about 78% are singletons; the top ten hold roughly 47%. Sequences were obtained from peripheral blood. The receptor set was obtained from an elderly woman with acute or convalescent COVID-19. CDR3s include the opening cysteine and the closing phenylalanine or tryptophan. A D gene is named only where the DNA matches it firmly. The size of a clone is reported for some rows only, either as once, few or many, or as a class for expanded clones.

j_call,d_call,v_call,clone_size,cdr3_aa,cdr3_nt
TRBJ2-4,NA,TRBV2,few,CASSDWALAKNIQYF,TGTGCCAGCAGTGATTGGGCACTAGCCAAAAACATTCAGTACTTC
TRBJ2-1,TRBD2,TRBV12-3/TRBV12-4,few,CASTLAGNNEQFF,TGTGCCAGCACCCTAGCGGGAAACAATGAGCAGTTCTTC
TRBJ1-1,NA,TRBV6-5,once,CASSYSAGLIEAFF,TGTGCCAGCAGTTACTCGGCAGGGTTAATTGAAGCTTTCTTT
TRBJ1-3,NA,TRBV28,NA,CASSPAGTGVSGNTIYF,TGTGCCAGCAGTCCCGCCGGGACGGGGGTATCTGGAAACACCATATATTTT
TRBJ2-3,TRBD2,TRBV3-1/TRBV3-2,NA,CASSPGLAGVTDTQYF,TGTGCCAGCAGCCCAGGACTAGCGGGAGTAACAGATACGCAGTATTTT
TRBJ2-6,NA,TRBV19,NA,CATARSSGANVLTF,TGTGCCACTGCACGGAGCTCTGGGGCCAACGTCCTGACTTTC
TRBJ2-3,NA,TRBV6-4,NA,CASSARFADTQYF,TGTGCCAGCAGTGCCAGGTTTGCAGATACGCAGTATTTT
TRBJ2-7,NA,TRBV4-1,NA,CASSPPFRTGTYEQYF,TGCGCCAGCAGCCCACCATTTCGGACTGGCACCTACGAGCAGTACTTC
TRBJ1-1,NA,TRBV27,NA,CASSPLFQANTEAFF,TGTGCCAGCAGTCCCTTGTTTCAGGCGAACACTGAAGCTTTCTTT
TRBJ1-1,NA,TRBV7-9,NA,CASSLAIGGGDTEAFF,TGTGCCAGCAGCTTAGCAATCGGAGGGGGGGACACTGAAGCTTTCTTT
TRBJ1-3,NA,TRBV11-2,NA,CASSPDGFRHSGNTIYF,TGTGCCAGCAGCCCCGACGGATTCAGACACTCTGGAAACACCATATATTTT
TRBJ2-7,TRBD2,TRBV5-1,NA,CASSLTSATYEQYF,TGCGCCAGCAGCCTCACTAGCGCAACCTACGAGCAGTACTTC
TRBJ2-2,TRBD1,TRBV7-2,NA,CASSLPTGTVTGELFF,TGTGCCAGCAGCTTACCCACCGGGACAGTCACCGGGGAGCTGTTTTTT
TRBJ2-2,NA,TRBV28,NA,CASNSGHTGELFF,TGTGCCAGCAATTCAGGGCACACCGGGGAGCTGTTTTTT
TRBJ1-3,TRBD1,TRBV4-1,NA,CASSQEGQGADILWRNTIYF,TGCGCCAGCAGCCAAGAGGGACAGGGGGCGGACATTCTCTGGAGAAACACCATATATTTT
TRBJ2-2,NA,TRBV7-3,NA,CASSALPGNTGELFF,TGTGCCAGCAGCGCCTTGCCGGGTAACACCGGGGAGCTGTTTTTT
TRBJ1-4,TRBD1,TRBV5-1,NA,CASSPGTGAEKLFF,TGCGCCAGCAGTCCCGGGACAGGGGCCGAAAAACTGTTTTTT
TRBJ1-5,TRBD1,TRBV4-1,few,CASSARTGASNQPQHF,TGCGCCAGCAGCGCTCGGACAGGAGCTAGCAATCAGCCCCAGCATTTT
TRBJ2-7,NA,TRBV4-2,NA,CASSPNLRGNEQYF,TGTGCCAGCAGCCCAAACCTCCGAGGAAACGAGCAGTACTTC
TRBJ2-2,NA,TRBV18,NA,CASSRGTGELFF,TGTGCCAGCTCCAGGGGTACCGGGGAGCTGTTTTTT
TRBJ2-6,NA,TRBV5-1,NA,CASSLSTGGSGANVLTF,TGCGCCAGCAGCTTGAGTACTGGCGGCTCTGGGGCCAACGTCCTGACTTTC
TRBJ2-1,NA,TRBV5-1,many,CASSPAGSGSYNEQFF,TGCGCCAGCAGCCCCGCCGGGAGCGGCTCCTACAATGAGCAGTTCTTC
TRBJ2-3,TRBD2,TRBV2,NA,CASTAEREVTDTQYF,TGTGCCAGCACCGCGGAACGGGAGGTTACAGATACGCAGTATTTT
TRBJ2-7,NA,TRBV27,NA,CASSLFQGISEQYF,TGTGCCAGCAGTTTGTTTCAGGGGATAAGCGAGCAGTACTTC
TRBJ2-1,NA,TRBV6-5,NA,CASSLRAGEQFF,TGTGCCAGCAGTCTGCGGGCCGGTGAGCAGTTCTTC
TRBJ2-1,NA,TRBV27,once,CASSPKRPWDEQFF,TGTGCCAGCAGTCCCAAGCGCCCTTGGGATGAGCAGTTCTTC
TRBJ1-1,NA,TRBV15,once,CATSRDLSRNTEAFF,TGTGCCACCAGCAGAGATCTTAGCAGGAACACTGAAGCTTTCTTT
TRBJ1-2,NA,TRBV19,NA,CASSIGTSSWGYTF,TGTGCCAGTAGTATCGGGACTTCCTCTTGGGGCTACACCTTC